These 7 T cell receptor beta chains originate from one sample sequenced in a study of post-analysis software for immune sequencing data. Study observations and caveats: Relative to controls, patients had five TRBV segments at higher frequency, with TRBV5-6, TRBV5-1 and TRBV20-1 among these.

Researchers reported that TCR beta cDNA libraries carried unique molecular identifiers. In TCRdb, the PCR reads were re-called with MiXCR into one record per CDR3 protein. The sample holds approximately 730,000 distinct CDR3 sequences; about 43% are singletons and the top ten take 4.9%. Their antigen targets remain unknown. Sample: blood. The receptors come from a girl under 18 with multiple sclerosis.

This clonotype was observed at least ten times. The junction does not match germline at one end; this may be a read error. Here the CDR3 DNA reads TGTGCCAGCAGTTGGGACAGCTCCTACGAGCAGTACTTC. Amino acids: CASSWDSSYEQYF. The rearrangement uses TRBV5-1 and TRBJ2-7; 7 bases match TRBD1. CDR3 length equals 13 residues. Germline V gene data show CDR1 as SGHRS and CDR2 as YFSETQ. Looking up the rest from reference TRBV5-1 and TRBJ2-7 gives the full variable domain: KAGVTQTPRYLIKTRGQQVTLSCSPISGHRSVSWYQQTPGQGLQFLFEYFSETQRNKGNFPGRFSGRQFSNSRSEMNVSTLELGDSALYLCASSWDSSYEQYFGPGTRLTVT.

This chain joins TRBV12-3 or TRBV12-4 and TRBJ1-4; D perhaps matches TRBD1 (6 bases). Trimming stripped 4 bases from V and 7 bases from J, with 16 bases between. The CDR3 contains 15 residues. In DNA, the CDR3 is TGTGCCAGCAGTTCGACGGGAGTAGGGGGTGAAAAACTGTTTTTT. Translating gives CASSSTGVGGEKLFF.

Notes on this clonotype: Germline and junction disagree at one end, which may indicate a read error. The chain uses TRBV3-1 and TRBJ1-4; D is possibly TRBD1 (5 bases). The germline CDR1 and CDR2 sequences are LGHDT and YNNKEL (reference sequence). The length of the CDR3 is 16 residues. Here the CDR3 DNA reads TGTGCCAGCAGCCAAGATACGGGTGCCCTGGGGGAAAAACGGTTTTTT. Translated: CASSQDTGALGEKRFF. Combining the CDR3 with reference TRBV3-1 and TRBJ1-4 gives the whole variable domain DTAVSQTPKYLVTQMGNDKSIKCEQNLGHDTMYWYKQDSKKFLKIMFSYNNKELIINETVPNRFSPKSPDKAHLNLHINSLELGDSAVYFCASSQDTGALGEKRFFGSGTQLSVL.

CDR3 nucleotide sequence: TGTGCGCGAGCCACGGGGGTAGCGGGCGGATACAATGAGCAGTTCTTC. This sequence encodes CARATGVAGGYNEQFF. J is TRBJ2-1 and V is TRBV2; 7 bases line up with TRBD2. Germline V gene lookup returns CDR1 SNHLY and CDR2 FYNNEI. The CDR3 consists of 16 residues.

The genes are TRBV28 and TRBJ2-5, with D possibly being TRBD2 (7 bases). CDR1 is MDHEN and CDR2 is SYDVKM in the germline V gene. Trimming stripped 9 bases from V and 2 bases from J, with 19 bases between. This CDR3 is built from 15 residues. The DNA for the CDR3 is TGTGCCAGTAGGGAGGGGGAGAGTATGCAAGAGACCCAGTACTTC. Translating gives CASREGESMQETQYF.

In this sample, this clonotype turned up once. The chain carries TRBV12-3 or TRBV12-4 and TRBJ2-1, with a weak D call TRBD2 (6 bases). The CDR3 is 14 residues long. V was cut by 7 bases and J by 9 bases, with 19 bases left in between. CDR3 bases: TGTGCCAGCACAAACCGAAAACTAGCTGGTGAGCAGTTCTTC. Translating gives CASTNRKLAGEQFF.

This clonotype has just one count. The junction and the germline gene differ at one end; a read error may be behind it. The gene calls are TRBV7-8 and TRBJ2-1; D remains ambiguous. This CDR3 has 15 residues. CDR1 is SGHVS and CDR2 is FQNEAQ in the germline V gene. In DNA, the CDR3 is TGTGCCAGCAGCTCGACCTCAAGGTCCTACAATGGGCAGTTCTTC. Its protein product is CASSSTSRSYNGQFF.